Below are 11 T cell receptor beta chains sequenced from a single sample in a study of T cells in Graves' hyperthyroidism and ophthalmopathy (dated by TCRdb to about 2019). Libraries were prepared through multiplex PCR. TCRdb shows the sequencer as Illumina HiSeq 2000. The TCR beta CDR3 regions were amplified from RNA transcripts. The first round of RT-PCR for the TCR CDR3 was performed with the HTBI primer set and the Qiagen OneStep RT-PCR kit. The public reads were run again by TCRdb, first through fastp at Q25 and then through MiXCR, and only productive beta chains were kept. CDR3 protein duplicates are merged, each entry listing the most common genes and DNA. The sample includes about 350,000 distinct CDR3 sequences, with approximately 13% observed a single time. The ten top clones hold about 26% of the sample. Sequencing used blood. The source is a woman younger than 45 with Graves' hyperthyroidism.

In this sample, this clonotype turned up many times. The chain carries TRBV27 and TRBJ2-6; tentatively, D is TRBD1 (6 bases). CDR1 and CDR2 (germline): MNHEY, SMNVEV (reference sequence). The CDR3 consists of 15 residues. V lost 3 bases and J 2 bases, leaving 8 bases between the germline ends. The chain's CDR3 is CASSFQGTGANVLTF. The CDR3 bases are TGTGCCAGCAGTTTTCAGGGGACTGGGGCCAACGTCCTGACTTTC.

This clonotype appeared a single time. The chain carries TRBV5-5 and TRBJ2-6; 9 bases are a match to TRBD1. This CDR3 contains 19 residues. The V gene's germline CDR1 is SGHKS and CDR2 YYEKEE (reference sequence). V lost 0 bases to trimming and J lost 4 bases; unmatched junction nucleotides: 11. The CDR3 DNA is TGTGCCAGCAGCTTGGGGTACAGGACAGGGGTCTCCGGGGCCAACGTCCTGACTTTC. This gives the protein CASSLGYRTGVSGANVLTF.

This clonotype was recorded at least ten times. V is TRBV7-3 and J is TRBJ2-1; D tentatively fits TRBD1 or TRBD2 (7 bases each). The germline gives CDR1 SGHTA, CDR2 FQGTGA. The ends were cut back, 1 base at V and 9 bases at J, with 19 bases in the middle. The CDR3 is made up of 16 amino acids. CDR3 region: CASSLNGRGGVVEQFF. In DNA, the CDR3 is TGTGCCAGCAGCTTAAACGGCAGGGGGGGAGTGGTTGAGCAGTTCTTC. Full variable domain (outside the CDR3, taken from reference TRBV7-3 and TRBJ2-1): GAGVSQTPSNKVTEKGKYVELRCDPISGHTALYWYRQSLGQGPEFLIYFQGTGAADDSGLPNDRFFAVRPEGSVSTLKIQRTERGDSAVYLCASSLNGRGGVVEQFFGPGTRLTVL.

This clonotype was found a few times. V usage is TRBV19 and J usage is TRBJ2-3, with 9 bases identical to TRBD2. The CDR3 runs 17 residues. J gave up 4 bases and V 1 base, and 9 bases lay outside the gene matches. Germline values: CDR1 LNHDA, CDR2 SQIVND (reference sequence). The CDR3 is CASSIGGLAGVADTQYF. CDR3 bases: TGTGCCAGTAGTATAGGGGGACTAGCTGGAGTTGCAGATACGCAGTATTTT.

This clonotype was recorded at least ten times. This chain links TRBV20-1 with TRBJ2-5; TRBD2 agrees at 13 bases. Trimming took 4 bases from V and 5 from J; bases not matched to a gene: 4. Germline CDR1 is DFQATT and CDR2 is SNEGSKA (reference sequence). The CDR3 is 14 residues long. CDR3 sequence (DNA): TGCAGTGCTAAACTAGCGGGAGGGCGTGAGACCCAGTACTTC. Translating gives CSAKLAGGRETQYF.

The genes are TRBV20-1 and TRBJ1-1, with unresolved D. The CDR3 spans 11 residues. V shed 5 bases and J shed 2 bases, with 6 bases lying between them. CDR1 is DFQATT, CDR2 SNEGSKA, per germline (reference sequence). CDR3 protein: CSAGSNTEAFF. CDR3 nucleotide sequence: TGCAGTGCTGGCAGTAACACTGAAGCTTTCTTT.

J is TRBJ1-6 and V is TRBV10-3; the match to TRBD1 covers 10 bases. Looked up from germline, CDR1 is ENHRY and CDR2 is SYGVKD. The V segment lost 4 bases and the J segment 8 bases; nucleotides outside the gene matches: 5. The CDR3 covers 15 residues. Here the CDR3 DNA reads TGTGCCATCAGTGGGGACAGGGGAAGGCATTCACCCCTCCACTTT. It translates to CAISGDRGRHSPLHF.

This clonotype has at least ten counts. The rearrangement uses TRBV7-2 and TRBJ1-2, with D perhaps matching TRBD1 (6 bases). The CDR3 is 14 amino acids. The germline gives CDR1 SGHTA, CDR2 FQGNSA. Trimming shortened V by 3 bases and J by 0 bases, and 8 bases separated the two germline ends. The CDR3 spells CASSFGGANYGYTF. Here the CDR3 DNA reads TGTGCCAGCAGCTTTGGGGGCGCTAACTATGGCTACACCTTC.

As to this clonotype: A much larger clone sits a single nucleotide away, making a read error possible. This sequence joins TRBV20-1 and TRBJ1-5, with 8 nucleotides matching TRBD1. Trimming removed 3 bases from V and 1 base from J; junction bases left unmatched: 5. CDR3 size: 15 residues. Germline CDR1 and CDR2: DFQATT and SNEGSKA (reference sequence). CDR3 loop: CSARGAGGSNQPQHF. In nucleotides, the CDR3 is TGCAGTGCTAGGGGGGCAGGGGGCAGCAATCAGCCCCAGCATTTT.

The sample holds a few counts of this clonotype. The chain employs TRBV30 and TRBJ1-5; 9 bases align to TRBD1. This CDR3 spans 14 amino acids. The germline CDR1 and CDR2 sequences are GTSNPN and SVGIG (reference sequence). V lost 2 bases to trimming and J lost 5 bases; unmatched junction nucleotides: 4. Here the CDR3 reads CAWSITGGDQPQHF. Written as DNA, the CDR3 is TGTGCCTGGAGTATTACAGGGGGCGATCAGCCCCAGCATTTT. The whole variable domain, filled in from reference TRBV30 and TRBJ1-5, reads SQTIHQWPATLVQPVGSPLSLECTVEGTSNPNLYWYRQAAGRGLQLLFYSVGIGQISSEVPQNLSASRPQDRQFILSSKKLLLSDSGFYLCAWSITGGDQPQHFGDGTRLSIL.

Ten or more counts support this clonotype. CDR3 sequence: CASSLEGTGGEAFF. CDR3 nucleotides: TGCGCCAGCAGCTTGGAAGGGACTGGGGGTGAAGCTTTCTTT. The J gene is TRBJ1-1, the V gene TRBV5-1; tentatively, D is TRBD1 (5 bases). This CDR3 comprises 14 residues. V was shortened by 0 bases and J by 7 bases, with 13 bases between the two germline ends. Per germline, CDR1 SGHRS and CDR2 YFSETQ.